This passage covers 5 T cell receptor beta chains from one sample sequenced in a study of CD8 T cells in Susac syndrome. Random-hexamer reverse transcription was applied to about 0.45 to 1 ug RNA. TCRdb re-derived calls from the immunoSEQ multiplex PCR reads in MiXCR, one entry per CDR3 protein. This sample yields 150,000 to 200,000 distinct CDR3 sequences, of which 80% to 95% are seen a single time; over 0.11% belongs to the top ten. The sequenced sample consisted of CD4+ T cells from PBMCs. These receptors originate from a human donor in good health.

The chain joins TRBV2 to TRBJ2-4, with no clear D. Germline CDR1 is SNHLY and CDR2 is FYNNEI. Trimming pared 11 bases from V and 0 bases from J, leaving 11 bases between. The CDR3 totals 13 residues. CDR3 amino acids: CASLMLAKNIQYF. The CDR3 DNA is TGTGCCTCCCTCATGCTAGCCAAAAACATTCAGTACTTC.

The chain has TRBV29-1 and TRBJ2-2; 12 bases line up with TRBD1. The CDR3 is 14 amino acids. In germline, CDR1 is SQVTM, CDR2 ANQGSEA. J lost 7 bases, V lost 4 bases, and 4 bases had no gene match. As DNA, the CDR3 is TGCAGCGTTGGGGGACAGGGGGCTATCGGGGAGCTGTTTTTT. Protein product: CSVGGQGAIGELFF.

The rearrangement joins TRBV9 to TRBJ2-5; no definite D call. In germline, CDR1 is SGDLS, CDR2 YYNGEE. The CDR3 loop spans 15 amino acids. V shed 4 bases and J shed 1 base, with 14 bases lying between them. CDR3 in DNA: TGTGCCAGCAGCACTCACCCGACATCCCAAGAGACCCAGTACTTC. Translating gives CASSTHPTSQETQYF.

V usage is TRBV5-1 and J usage is TRBJ2-5; 9 nucleotides align to TRBD2. With 4 bases clipped from V and 5 bases from J, the junction kept 9 bases outside the gene matches. Germline CDR1 SGHRS, CDR2 YFSETQ. The CDR3 loop spans 15 amino acids. CDR3 sequence reads: CASSRAGGRKETQYF. CDR3 coding DNA: TGCGCCAGCAGCCGAGCGGGGGGAAGGAAGGAGACCCAGTACTTC.

This clonotype has a single count. V usage is TRBV7-2 and J usage is TRBJ2-6; no definite D call. V was trimmed by 3 bases and J by 1 base, leaving 7 bases between them. CDR3 length: 15 residues. Germline CDR1 and CDR2: SGHTA and FQGNSA. CDR3 DNA: TGTGCCAGCAGCTTTCCAATGTCTGGGGCCAACGTCCTGACTTTC. This codes for CASSFPMSGANVLTF.